Presented here are 29 T cell receptor beta chains from one specimen sequenced in a study of shared clonotypes between healthy human individuals. Repertoires were generated with immunoSEQ multiplex PCR, while TCRdb's copy carries only in-frame clones and drops some. The sample consists of about 2.3 million clones, around 90% of them appearing once. Sequenced input: naive CD4+ T cells from PBMCs. Subset in this sample: CD45RA+ positively selected. These receptors came from a man in his late teens or twenties in good health. Some clones in this sample may be carry-over from other donors' samples.

This clone has only a few counts. The chain has TRBV7-6 and TRBJ1-1; D uncertain. The CDR3 is 13 amino acids. V was trimmed by 2 bases and J by 4 bases, leaving 8 bases between them. Germline CDR1 SGHVS, CDR2 FNYEAQ. As DNA, the CDR3 is TGTGCCAGCAGCTTACGTCTTGGCACTGAAGCTTTCTTT. Translated, it gives CASSLRLGTEAFF.

The V and J genes are TRBV28 and TRBJ1-5; 9 positions agree with TRBD1. The CDR3 loop spans 15 amino acids. The germline V gene encodes CDR1 MDHEN and CDR2 SYDVKM. The junction had 10 bases not matched to a gene; V was cut back by 8 bases and J by 5 bases. The CDR3 nucleotides are TGTGCCAGCGCGGTTCCGGGACAGGGCTATCAGCCCCAGCATTTT. Residues: CASAVPGQGYQPQHF.

This chain connects TRBV5-4 to TRBJ2-7, with D possibly being TRBD1 (6 bases). The CDR3 sequence is 13 residues long. In germline, CDR1 is SGHNT, CDR2 YYREEE (reference sequence). Trimming removed 5 bases at V and 5 bases at J, with 14 bases between. DNA of the CDR3: TGTGCCAGCAGTCAAATCACAGGGAACGAGCAGTACTTC. The encoded protein is CASSQITGNEQYF.

The J gene is TRBJ2-5, the V gene TRBV28, with D possibly matching TRBD2 (6 bases). The V gene's germline CDR1 is MDHEN and CDR2 SYDVKM. Between the trimmed V and J ends, which lost 2 bases and 9 bases, there was a span of 16 bases. This CDR3 has 14 residues. The CDR3 sequence: CASSLERSWGAQYF. The CDR3 DNA is TGTGCCAGCAGTTTAGAGCGCTCTTGGGGGGCCCAGTACTTC.

The chain employs TRBV6-1 and TRBJ2-7, with D uncertain. Germline CDR1 is MNHNS and CDR2 is SASEGT. This CDR3 spans 12 amino acids. Between the trimmed V and J ends, which lost 6 bases and 2 bases, there was a span of 8 bases. The chain's CDR3 is CASRSQAYEQYF. CDR3 DNA sequence: TGTGCCAGCAGGTCACAAGCCTACGAGCAGTACTTC.

This clone has just one count. The chain has TRBV29-1 and TRBJ1-2; possible D gene TRBD1, 6 bases. The V end was cut by 2 bases, the J end by 0 bases, with 10 bases between. The CDR3 extends over 14 amino acids. Germline V gives CDR1 SQVTM, CDR2 ANQGSEA. CDR3: CSVESRGTNYGYTF. CDR3 nucleotides: TGCAGCGTTGAATCGAGGGGGACTAACTATGGCTACACCTTC.

Worth noting for this clone: The junction shows a germline mismatch at one end, possibly a read error. The chain combines TRBV4-1 with TRBJ2-7, with 8 bases aligning to TRBD2. The CDR3 consists of 16 residues. Germline lookup yields CDR1 MGHRA and CDR2 YSYEKL. CDR3 amino acids: CASTQGWAGGSYEQYF. DNA of the CDR3: TGCGCCAGCACCCAAGGCTGGGCGGGAGGTTCATACGAGCAGTACTTC.

The chain uses TRBV27 and TRBJ1-5; 11 nucleotides line up with TRBD1. Per the germline V gene, CDR1 is MNHEY and CDR2 is SMNVEV (reference sequence). The CDR3 spans 15 residues. V was clipped by 6 bases and J by 6 bases; unmatched bases: 7. Written as DNA, the CDR3 is TGTGCCAGCAGCCGGGGACAGGGGGAGGGTCAGCCCCAGCATTTT. This encodes CASSRGQGEGQPQHF.

The genes are TRBV18 and TRBJ1-2, with D unresolved. Looked up from germline, CDR1 is KGHSH and CDR2 is LQKENI. The CDR3 extends over 15 amino acids. Trimming left V 0 bases short and J 0 bases short, with 8 bases between. The CDR3 DNA follows: TGTGCCAGCTCACCACCGGCAGGACCTAACTATGGCTACACCTTC. Its protein product is CASSPPAGPNYGYTF.

This CDR3 is CASSLNRQGAKNIQYF. The CDR3 region has the DNA TGTGCCAGCAGCCTCAATCGACAGGGGGCCAAAAACATTCAGTACTTC. The rearrangement uses TRBV7-8 and TRBJ2-4; 8 nucleotides match TRBD1. The trim removed 5 bases at V and 1 base at J, leaving 7 bases unmatched. The germline gives CDR1 SGHVS, CDR2 FQNEAQ. The CDR3 sequence is 16 residues long. The full variable domain, its missing parts supplied by reference TRBV7-8 and TRBJ2-4, is GAGVSQSPRYKVAKRGQDVALRCDPISGHVSLFWYQQALGQGPEFLTYFQNEAQLDKSGLPSDRFFAERPEGSVSTLKIQRTQQEDSAVYLCASSLNRQGAKNIQYFGAGTRLSVL.

The J gene is TRBJ2-5, the V gene TRBV2; D could derive from TRBD1 or TRBD2 (6 bases each). Trimming removed 4 bases from V and 5 bases from J, with 17 bases in between. CDR3 size: 15 residues. From germline, CDR1 is SNHLY and CDR2 FYNNEI. The CDR3 nucleotides read TGTGCCAGCAGTGCGGGGGCAGTGGCGGCGGAGACCCAGTACTTC. This encodes CASSAGAVAAETQYF.

The chain has TRBV5-1 and TRBJ1-5; the D is unclear. The ends were cut back, 4 bases at V and 4 bases at J, with 15 bases in the middle. CDR3 length: 15 amino acids. From germline, CDR1 is SGHRS and CDR2 YFSETQ. Here the CDR3 reads CASSPAPQPNQPQHF. The CDR3 DNA reads as TGCGCCAGCAGCCCGGCGCCGCAACCGAATCAGCCCCAGCATTTT.

The chain uses TRBV5-1 and TRBJ1-1, with 12 bases that match TRBD1. Germline CDR1 and CDR2: SGHRS and YFSETQ. Losses at the gene ends were 0 bases for V and 3 bases for J; bases not matched to a gene: 3. The CDR3 is made up of 16 amino acids. The CDR3 loop is CASSLEGQGAYTEAFF. CDR3 in DNA: TGCGCCAGCAGCTTGGAGGGACAGGGGGCTTACACTGAAGCTTTCTTT.

This chain joins TRBV5-8 and TRBJ1-3, with D perhaps TRBD1 (6 bases). V dropped 5 bases and J dropped 0 bases, with 12 bases sitting between them. In germline, CDR1 is SGHTS, CDR2 YDEGEE. The CDR3 is 15 residues long. The CDR3 is CASRRRDTSGNTIYF. The CDR3 DNA follows: TGTGCCAGCAGACGGCGGGACACCTCTGGAAACACCATATATTTT.

The chain combines TRBV18 with TRBJ2-7; D perhaps matches TRBD2 (5 bases). V lost 5 bases and J 0 bases, leaving 14 bases between the germline ends. The CDR3 is 15 residues long. Per germline, CDR1 KGHSH and CDR2 LQKENI. Written as DNA, the CDR3 is TGTGCCAGCTCAGGGCTGGACTTTTACTCCTACGAGCAGTACTTC. It translates to CASSGLDFYSYEQYF.

The chain couples TRBV14 to TRBJ1-2; D is possibly TRBD1 (5 bases). The CDR3 extends over 14 amino acids. V was clipped by 0 bases and J by 6 bases, with 11 bases between them. CDR1 SGHDN and CDR2 FVKESK come from the germline V gene. The CDR3 loop is CASSQEVRAHGYTF. The CDR3 bases are TGTGCCAGCAGCCAAGAGGTCAGGGCGCATGGCTACACCTTC.

The chain couples TRBV28 to TRBJ2-1, with 9 bases that match TRBD1. J gave up 0 bases and V 6 bases, and 6 bases lay outside the gene matches. Germline CDR1 MDHEN, CDR2 SYDVKM. This CDR3 has 16 amino acids. The CDR3 DNA reads TGTGCCAGCAGCAGAACGACAGGGGGCTCCTACAATGAGCAGTTCTTC. Translated, it gives CASSRTTGGSYNEQFF.

The rearrangement links TRBV5-5 to TRBJ2-7; 9 bases are a match to TRBD2. In germline, CDR1 is SGHKS, CDR2 YYEKEE (reference sequence). V trimming: 2 bases; J trimming: 0 bases; junction bases outside the gene matches: 6. The CDR3 consists of 16 residues. The CDR3 DNA sequence: TGTGCCAGCAGCTTTAGCGGGGGTCCGGGCTCCTACGAGCAGTACTTC. Protein: CASSFSGGPGSYEQYF.

The chain joins TRBV28 to TRBJ1-2; D is uncertain. V lost 2 bases, J lost 8 bases, and 12 bases lay in between. Germline loops: CDR1 MDHEN, CDR2 SYDVKM. The CDR3 has 13 residues. Written as DNA, the CDR3 is TGTGCCAGCAGTTTAGCCGGTCATGACGGCTACACCTTC. The encoded protein is CASSLAGHDGYTF.

J is TRBJ2-1 and V is TRBV6-6; the D gene is possibly TRBD2 (7 bases). Trimming took off 2 bases at V and 9 bases at J, with 14 bases between the two ends. The CDR3 runs 14 residues. Looked up from germline, CDR1 is MNHNY and CDR2 is SVGAGI (reference sequence). CDR3 nucleotides: TGTGCCAGCAGTTACCCCCTGGGGGGGCTTGAGCAGTTCTTC. Its protein product is CASSYPLGGLEQFF.

V and J are TRBV5-8 and TRBJ1-4; D ambiguous. V lost 4 bases and J lost 8, with 15 bases in between. The length of the CDR3 is 14 residues. The germline V gene has CDR1 SGHTS and CDR2 YDEGEE. This CDR3 is CASSPKRTEEKLFF. The DNA of the CDR3 is TGTGCCAGCAGCCCGAAGCGGACGGAAGAAAAACTGTTTTTT.

Note on this clone: This same CDR3 is encoded by further DNA sequences in the sample. The rearrangement uses TRBV29-1 and TRBJ1-5; the match to TRBD1 covers 8 bases. The CDR3 is made up of 12 amino acids. After removal of 4 bases from V and 4 bases from J, the junction contained 0 bases not matched to a gene. Per germline, CDR1 SQVTM and CDR2 ANQGSEA. CDR3 amino acids: CSVGQGNQPQHF. The CDR3 nucleotides read TGCAGCGTTGGACAGGGGAATCAGCCCCAGCATTTT.

This chain joins TRBV27 and TRBJ1-2, with 7 bases fitting TRBD1. Germline CDR1 and CDR2: MNHEY and SMNVEV (reference sequence). The trim removed 3 bases at V and 6 bases at J, leaving 10 bases unmatched. CDR3 length: 15 amino acids. The CDR3 here is CASSFRDVGQNGYTF. Here the CDR3 DNA reads TGTGCCAGCAGTTTTCGTGATGTGGGACAGAATGGCTACACCTTC.

This clone was detected once. CDR3 sequence reads: CASRSAGIMGEQYF. The CDR3 nucleotides are TGTGCCAGTAGATCGGCGGGCATAATGGGCGAGCAGTACTTC. This rearrangement joins TRBV19 to TRBJ2-7; D is possibly TRBD2 (5 bases). Trimming took off 6 bases at V and 6 bases at J, with 18 bases between the two ends. CDR3 length equals 14 residues. Germline V CDR1 and CDR2: LNHDA, SQIVND (reference sequence).

This clone was observed a few times. The J gene is TRBJ1-1, the V gene TRBV18; 9 bases map to TRBD1. V was clipped by 3 bases and J by 4 bases; unmatched bases: 12. The CDR3 length is 17 residues. From germline, CDR1 is KGHSH and CDR2 LQKENI. The CDR3 coding sequence is TGTGCCAGCTCACCCCAGCTTACCGGGACAGGGATCACTGAAGCTTTCTTT. Translation: CASSPQLTGTGITEAFF.

This chain links TRBV27 with TRBJ1-6; D remains ambiguous. This CDR3 is 16 amino acids long. The germline gives CDR1 MNHEY, CDR2 SMNVEV (reference sequence). V was clipped by 6 bases and J by 5 bases, with 17 bases between them. The CDR3 nucleotides read TGTGCCAGCAGCCTTTGGGGTAGGGCTGATAATTCACCCCTCCACTTT. Translation gives CASSLWGRADNSPLHF.

V and J are TRBV6-1 and TRBJ1-1, with D hard to call. V dropped 6 bases and J dropped 4 bases, with 12 bases sitting between them. Germline V gene sequence: CDR1 MNHNS, CDR2 SASEGT. CDR3 size: 13 residues. In DNA, the CDR3 is TGTGCCAGCAGGAGGGCGGTGGTCACTGAAGCTTTCTTT. The encoded protein is CASRRAVVTEAFF.

CDR3 sequence reads: CATATFRDSSYEQYF. The CDR3 nucleotides are TGTGCCACCGCAACATTCCGGGACAGCTCCTACGAGCAGTACTTC. The chain recombines TRBV6-6 with TRBJ2-7; TRBD1 matches at 7 bases. CDR3 length equals 15 residues. Germline trimming cut 10 bases from V and 0 bases from J; bases unmatched to any gene: 12. Germline assignment: CDR1 MNHNY and CDR2 SVGAGI (reference sequence).

The J gene is TRBJ1-1, the V gene TRBV5-8, with D possibly being TRBD1 (5 bases). Germline V gene lookup returns CDR1 SGHTS and CDR2 YDEGEE. Trimming stripped 0 bases from V and 7 bases from J, with 22 bases between. This CDR3 is built from 17 residues. CDR3 coding DNA: TGTGCCAGCAGCTTGGCGCCGAGTAGTCGGGGCGGCGGTGAAGCTTTCTTT. This translates into CASSLAPSSRGGGEAFF. Full variable domain (outside the CDR3, taken from reference TRBV5-8 and TRBJ1-1): EAGVTQSPTHLIKTRGQQATLRCSPISGHTSVYWYQQALGLGLQFLLWYDEGEERNRGNFPPRFSGRQFPNYSSELNVNALELEDSALYLCASSLAPSSRGGGEAFFGQGTRLTVV.